This entry describes one TCR beta chain. Its specificity is not known. This specimen comes from a study of graft-versus-host responses after intestinal transplantation. Sequenced by immunoSEQ multiplex PCR; TCRdb stores in-frame clones only, minus some. The sample consists of 90,000 to 95,000 clones, 90% to 95% of them appearing once. Trimming cost V 4 bases and J 4 bases, with 7 bases left between them. CDR1 MNHEY and CDR2 SVGAGI come from the germline V gene. CDR3 size: 13 residues. V gene TRBV6-5 combines with J gene TRBJ2-2, with a possible D match to TRBD1 (5 bases). Sequences were derived from unstimulated CD8+ T cells sorted from spleen or lymph node cells, sampled before intestinal transplant. This TCR came from a human donor who received an intestinal transplant. CDR3 loop: CASSSDSTGELFF. The CDR3, as DNA: TGTGCCAGCAGTTCCGACAGCACCGGGGAGCTGTTTTTT.